Detailed here is one T cell receptor (beta chain). Antigen specificity is unknown. In TCRdb, the RACE reads were re-called with MiXCR into one record per CDR3 protein. In the table there are about 350,000 distinct CDR3 sequences, about 5.4% of which are singletons. This sample was included in a study of human T cells and chemical hapten exposure. Study as a whole: The use of 2% DPC on around 2 cm by around 2 cm of upper inner arm skin constituted sensitization. Minor pooled library volume differences mainly drove per-sample TCR yield variation. Study results and caveats: Positive correlation was observed between PT1 expanded TCR counts and patch test score.

The time point denotes: pre-sensitization, week 0. Sample treatment: therapeutic diphenylcyclopropenone sensitization with weekly scalp DPC. Trimming took off 2 bases at V and 5 bases at J, with 12 bases between the two ends. The CDR3 length is 15 residues. Germline loops: CDR1 MNHNY, CDR2 SVGAGI (reference sequence). The sample was whole blood, taken in connection with sensitization to the hapten diphenylcyclopropenone (DPC). The V call is TRBV6-6, the J call TRBJ1-4; D perhaps matches TRBD1 (5 bases). The receptor's source is a woman aged 18-29 years with alopecia areata. Some clones in this sample may be carry-over from other donors' samples. CDR3 nucleotides: TGTGCCAGCAGTTACGCGACAGACCGGAATGAAAAACTGTTTTTT. This gives the protein CASSYATDRNEKLFF.